Listed here are 21 T cell receptor beta chains from one sample, sequenced in a study of blood T cell repertoires in COVID-19 (dated by TCRdb to between 2020 and 2021). Libraries were prepared through the immunoSEQ multiplex PCR assay. Here the immuneACCESS table is served through TCRdb, limited to in-frame sequences with V and J called. Missing clones are a known gap in these copies; in checked studies unresolved V genes cover under half, and the rest lacks a known reason. Counted in this sample were about 100,000 clones; 85% of them appeared once. The ten largest clonotypes hold 1.5% to 2% of the sample. What was sequenced was peripheral blood. These receptors came from a woman aged 65 to 85 with active or convalescent COVID-19.

This sequence joins TRBV7-2 and TRBJ1-3; possible D gene TRBD1, 6 bases. The V end was cut by 5 bases, the J end by 0 bases, with 11 bases between. From germline, CDR1 is SGHTA and CDR2 FQGNSA. The CDR3 contains 15 residues. CDR3 amino acids: CASSDNRASGNTIYF. The CDR3 nucleotides read TGTGCCAGCAGCGACAACAGGGCCTCTGGAAACACCATATATTTT.

A single count supports this clone. The chain is built from TRBV24-1 and TRBJ1-3, with 9 bases matching TRBD1. After removal of 4 bases from V and 4 bases from J, the junction contained 10 bases not matched to a gene. The CDR3 sequence is 17 residues long. Germline CDR1 and CDR2: KGHDR and SFDVKD. In DNA form, the CDR3 reads TGTGCCACCAGTGACCACGGGACAGGGATTGCCGGAAACACCATATATTTT. Residues: CATSDHGTGIAGNTIYF.

This clone was picked up a small number of times. The chain links TRBV9 to TRBJ1-4, with TRBD1 as a possible D gene (5 bases). The CDR3 has 15 amino acids. V was pared by 0 bases and J by 7 bases, with 13 bases between. Per germline, CDR1 SGDLS and CDR2 YYNGEE. CDR3 protein: CASSVDQGGSEKLFF. The CDR3 coding sequence is TGTGCCAGCAGCGTAGATCAGGGTGGGTCTGAAAAACTGTTTTTT.

The CDR3 spells CATSRDRGKSYEQYF. CDR3 coding DNA: TGTGCCACCAGCAGAGACAGGGGGAAATCCTACGAGCAGTACTTC. The chain employs TRBV15 and TRBJ2-7; 7 bases agree with TRBD1. Unmatched junction bases numbered 3, after V lost 0 bases and J lost 1 base. CDR1 is LNHNV and CDR2 is YYDKDF in the germline V gene (reference sequence). The CDR3 sequence is 15 residues long.

A single count supports this clone. This chain connects TRBV18 to TRBJ2-1; 9 bases align to TRBD2. The CDR3 contains 15 residues. J was trimmed by 6 bases and V by 3 bases; bases with no gene match: 6. From germline, CDR1 is KGHSH and CDR2 LQKENI. CDR3 sequence (DNA): TGTGCCAGCTCACCCGGGACTAGCATCTTCAATGAGCAGTTCTTC. It specifies CASSPGTSIFNEQFF.

V usage is TRBV6-5 and J usage is TRBJ2-7, with D possibly TRBD2 on 5 matching bases. Trimming removed 6 bases from V and 6 bases from J, with 15 bases in between. The CDR3 consists of 13 residues. Germline-derived CDR1 and CDR2 are MNHEY and SVGAGI. CDR3 sequence (DNA): TGTGCCAGCAGGCCGGACGGGGTGCGCGAGCAGTACTTC. It translates to CASRPDGVREQYF.

This clone occurred once. The genes are TRBV4-3 and TRBJ1-2, with D possibly matching TRBD1 (6 bases). Germline CDR1 and CDR2: LGHNA and YSLEER. The V end lost 0 bases, the J end lost 1 base, and 15 bases lay between the germline ends. This CDR3 is 17 amino acids long. In nucleotides, the CDR3 is TGCGCCAGCAGCCAAGATCTTCGTCAGGGGATTAACTATGGCTACACCTTC. As protein: CASSQDLRQGINYGYTF.

The chain uses TRBV5-4 and TRBJ2-3; 7 bases match TRBD2. The CDR3 is 13 amino acids. J was trimmed by 9 bases and V by 4 bases; bases with no gene match: 8. Germline V CDR1 and CDR2: SGHNT, YYREEE (reference sequence). Here the CDR3 DNA reads TGTGCCAGCAGCGGAAGCGGGAACTGGACGCAGTATTTT. This gives the protein CASSGSGNWTQYF.

The rearrangement links TRBV10-3 to TRBJ1-1; no firm D call. The V end lost 3 bases, the J end lost 1 base, and 12 bases lay between the germline ends. Germline assignment: CDR1 ENHRY and CDR2 SYGVKD. This CDR3 contains 15 residues. As DNA, the CDR3 is TGTGCCATCAGTGACCACAGTTTGGGGAACACTGAAGCTTTCTTT. This translates into CAISDHSLGNTEAFF.

V is TRBV4-3 and J is TRBJ2-5; 11 bases agree with TRBD1. The ends lost 0 bases at V and 1 base at J; junction bases unmatched: 4. Germline-derived CDR1 and CDR2 are LGHNA and YSLEER. The CDR3 covers 17 residues. DNA for the CDR3: TGCGCCAGCAGCCAAGACAGGGGACAGGGGGTCCAAGAGACCCAGTACTTC. It is translated as CASSQDRGQGVQETQYF.

V usage is TRBV20-1 and J usage is TRBJ2-7, with D maybe TRBD1 (5 bases). Germline V gene data show CDR1 as DFQATT and CDR2 as SNEGSKA (reference sequence). The germline V and J ends were trimmed by 3 bases and 3 bases, with 9 bases remaining between them. There are 12 residues in the CDR3. The DNA for the CDR3 is TGCAGTGCTAGTGACAGAAACTACGAGCAGTACTTC. Amino acid sequence: CSASDRNYEQYF.

CDR3 bases: TGCAGTGCTGGGATCTCGGGGGCTTTCTTT. This sequence encodes CSAGISGAFF. This chain uses TRBV20-1 with TRBJ1-1; D remains unclear. V lost 5 bases and J lost 11, with 12 bases in between. Germline V gene sequence: CDR1 DFQATT, CDR2 SNEGSKA (reference sequence). This CDR3 is built from 10 residues.

This sequence joins TRBV4-2 and TRBJ2-1; TRBD2 aligns across 9 bases. This CDR3 region has 17 residues. Germline loops: CDR1 LGHNA, CDR2 YNFKEQ. V was clipped by 4 bases and J by 2 bases; unmatched bases: 9. CDR3 amino acids: CASSPQGGGGAYNEQFF. DNA for the CDR3: TGTGCCAGCAGCCCCCAAGGTGGCGGGGGGGCCTACAATGAGCAGTTCTTC.

As concerns this clone: At the DNA level, this CDR3 is encoded by other sequences in the same sample as well. The chain uses TRBV7-9 and TRBJ2-1, with D possibly being TRBD2 (7 bases). Looked up from germline, CDR1 is SEHNR and CDR2 is FQNEAQ (reference sequence). V dropped 3 bases and J dropped 6 bases, with 9 bases sitting between them. The CDR3 contains 13 residues. CDR3: CASSLRGGNEQFF. The CDR3 DNA reads as TGTGCCAGCAGCTTGAGGGGGGGCAATGAGCAGTTCTTC.

The rearrangement joins TRBV2 to TRBJ2-3, with 7 bases identical to TRBD1. Germline CDR1 SNHLY, CDR2 FYNNEI. The CDR3 runs to 14 residues. The ends lost 6 bases at V and 1 base at J; junction bases unmatched: 4. DNA of the CDR3: TGTGCCAGCAGCGACAGGGAAGGCACAGATACGCAGTATTTT. This sequence encodes CASSDREGTDTQYF.

V gene TRBV7-9 combines with J gene TRBJ2-3; D gene unclear. V shed 5 bases and J shed 0 bases, with 6 bases lying between them. Germline values: CDR1 SEHNR, CDR2 FQNEAQ (reference sequence). CDR3 length: 13 amino acids. The CDR3 DNA reads TGTGCCAGCAGCACAGACAGCACAGATACGCAGTATTTT. Amino acids: CASSTDSTDTQYF.

Regarding this clone: The germline gene is not matched at one end of the junction; a read error may be the cause. This same CDR3 is encoded by further DNA sequences in the sample. The chain is built from TRBV2 and TRBJ1-2; D not certain. The CDR3 is 13 residues long. Looked up from germline, CDR1 is SNHLY and CDR2 is FYNNEI. Here the CDR3 DNA reads TGTGCCAGCAGTGAGCCTCGGAGGTATGGTTACACCTTC. Its translation is CASSEPRRYGYTF.

The CDR3 region is CASSFQGGGYEQYF. CDR3 sequence (DNA): TGCGCCAGCAGCTTTCAGGGGGGCGGCTACGAGCAGTACTTC. The chain joins TRBV5-1 to TRBJ2-7; the D gene is possibly TRBD1 (7 bases). CDR1 and CDR2 from the germline V gene are SGHRS and YFSETQ. The CDR3 has 14 amino acids. The V gene lost 2 bases and the J gene lost 3 bases, with 12 bases spanning the gap.

CDR3 sequence reads: CASSLVGQGNYEQYF. CDR3 DNA: TGTGCCAGCAGCTTAGTAGGACAGGGGAATTACGAGCAGTACTTC. The chain joins TRBV7-2 to TRBJ2-7, with 9 bases matching TRBD1. Germline assignment: CDR1 SGHTA and CDR2 FQGNSA. After removal of 1 base from V and 4 bases from J, the junction contained 5 bases not matched to a gene. The CDR3 extends over 15 amino acids.

The genes are TRBV11-2 and TRBJ2-3, with TRBD1 matching over 9 bases. V was pared by 6 bases and J by 0 bases, with 10 bases of the junction left unmatched. CDR3 length equals 17 residues. CDR1 is SGHAT, CDR2 FQNNGV, per germline. The CDR3 DNA sequence: TGTGCCAGCAGTCGAGGGGACAGGGCCTTTAGCACAGATACGCAGTATTTT. It codes for CASSRGDRAFSTDTQYF. The entire variable domain, with the rest obtained from reference TRBV11-2 and TRBJ2-3, is as follows: EAGVAQSPRYKIIEKRQSVAFWCNPISGHATLYWYQQILGQGPKLLIQFQNNGVVDDSQLPKDRFSAERLKGVDSTLKIQPAKLEDSAVYLCASSRGDRAFSTDTQYFGPGTRLTVL.

The J gene is TRBJ1-5, the V gene TRBV6-2 or TRBV6-3, with D maybe TRBD1 (5 bases). This CDR3 spans 14 amino acids. V lost 6 bases to trimming and J lost 7 bases, with 16 bases between them. Germline V CDR1 and CDR2: MNHEY, SVGEGT. In nucleotides, the CDR3 is TGTGCCAGCAGCCCCCCGGCCAGGGCACAGCCCCAGCATTTT. It is translated as CASSPPARAQPQHF.